Below, 2 T cell receptor beta chains from the same sample are listed, as sequenced in a study of naive and memory T cell subsets. Their target antigens are unknown. General study points: Naive repertoires, especially CD8, held a few larger clonotypes, possibly memory cells re-expressing CD45RA.

Two oligonucleotides, mixed equimolar, formed the beta constant-region primer covering TRBC1 and TRBC2. Ligated cDNA was amplified by four rounds of PCR with nested alpha and beta constant-region primers and SP2. MiXCR, applied by TCRdb to the UMI-ligation and nested PCR reads, yields one record per CDR3 protein. The sample includes about 99,000 distinct CDR3 sequences, 14% seen only once; the top ten take 2.8%. The specimen was naive CD8+ T cells from blood. The receptors shown here come from a human donor in good health.

The chain recombines TRBV7-3 with TRBJ2-1, with no clear D. Trimming took off 2 bases at V and 6 bases at J, with 8 bases between the two ends. Germline lookup yields CDR1 SGHTA and CDR2 FQGTGA. This CDR3 region has 13 residues. DNA for the CDR3: TGTGCCAGCAGCTTATTACCCCCCAATGAGCAGTTCTTC. It codes for CASSLLPPNEQFF.

This clonotype was counted a few times. The V and J genes are TRBV6-2 or TRBV6-3 and TRBJ1-1; D remains ambiguous. The CDR3 contains 12 residues. Trimming took 4 bases from V and 1 from J, leaving 4 bases between them. Germline CDR1 is MNHEY and CDR2 is SVGEGT. The CDR3 region is CASSFGNTEAFF. DNA of the CDR3: TGTGCCAGCAGTTTTGGGAACACTGAAGCTTTCTTT.